A single sample is the source of the 25 T cell receptor beta chains below, sequenced in a study of T cell responses to AZD1222 COVID-19 vaccine. The assay was immunoSEQ multiplex PCR, and TCRdb's table has in-frame clones only and misses some. The sample carries some 170,000 clones, approximately 92% recorded once. This material consisted of peripheral blood, taken on day 0 of AZD1222 vaccination. Receptors originate from an adult in good health.

The genes are TRBV11-3 and TRBJ2-7; 10 bases match TRBD1. Looked up from germline, CDR1 is SGHNT and CDR2 is YENEEA. The V segment lost 7 bases and the J segment 5 bases; nucleotides outside the gene matches: 20. There are 18 residues in the CDR3. CDR3 amino acids: CASTFSKWVWTGGDEQYF. In DNA, the CDR3 is TGTGCCAGCACCTTTTCCAAATGGGTTTGGACAGGGGGGGACGAGCAGTACTTC.

The genes are TRBV5-1 and TRBJ2-7; D possibly matches TRBD1 or TRBD2 (6 bases each). Germline V CDR1 and CDR2: SGHRS, YFSETQ. V lost 5 bases, J lost 3 bases, and 30 bases lay in between. The CDR3 length is 19 residues. This chain's CDR3 is CASSLWGGRTAKLNYEQYF. The DNA of the CDR3 is TGCGCCAGCAGTCTGTGGGGTGGGAGGACAGCCAAATTAAACTACGAGCAGTACTTC.

The chain's CDR3 is CASSPVDTGELFF. CDR3 nucleotides: TGTGCCAGCAGCCCTGTTGACACCGGGGAGCTGTTTTTT. The genes are TRBV5-6 and TRBJ2-2; D call uncertain. Trimming pared 4 bases from V and 3 bases from J, leaving 7 bases between. This CDR3 region has 13 residues. CDR1 SGHDT and CDR2 YYEEEE come from the germline V gene.

The sample holds one count of this clone. The CDR3 DNA reads as TGTGCCAGCAGTTATGGGACAGGGGAAAGCTCACCCCTCCACTTT. Translated, it gives CASSYGTGESSPLHF. The chain uses TRBV6-5 and TRBJ1-6; 10 nucleotides match TRBD1. The CDR3 consists of 15 residues. The trim removed 3 bases at V and 10 bases at J, leaving 6 bases unmatched. Germline V gives CDR1 MNHEY, CDR2 SVGAGI.

The V gene is TRBV19, the J gene TRBJ2-6, with a possible D match to TRBD1 (6 bases). CDR1 and CDR2 from the germline V gene are LNHDA and SQIVND (reference sequence). The CDR3 has 16 amino acids. The V gene lost 0 bases and the J gene lost 4 bases, with 10 bases spanning the gap. CDR3 sequence reads: CASSIETGSGANVLTF. CDR3 sequence (DNA): TGTGCCAGTAGTATAGAGACAGGATCCGGGGCCAACGTCCTGACTTTC.

This clone was detected a few times. V gene TRBV24-1 combines with J gene TRBJ2-7; D may be TRBD1 (6 bases). Germline V lookup: CDR1 KGHDR, CDR2 SFDVKD. The ends were cut back, 4 bases at V and 3 bases at J, with 18 bases in the middle. The CDR3 has 16 amino acids. CDR3 sequence: CATSELGHALVYEQYF. The CDR3 DNA is TGTGCCACCAGTGAGCTGGGACATGCCTTGGTCTACGAGCAGTACTTC.

The chain carries TRBV6-5 and TRBJ2-1; possibly TRBD1 for D (6 bases). Germline assignment: CDR1 MNHEY and CDR2 SVGAGI. The V end lost 6 bases, the J end lost 5 bases, and 17 bases lay between the germline ends. This CDR3 contains 15 residues. The CDR3 DNA reads TGTGCCAGCAGAGCCCAAATACAGGGAGACAATGAGCAGTTCTTC. Translated, it gives CASRAQIQGDNEQFF.

The chain carries TRBV13 and TRBJ1-1; D unresolved. This CDR3 spans 14 amino acids. Trimming removed 5 bases at V and 3 bases at J, with 13 bases between. Per germline, CDR1 PRHDT and CDR2 FYEKMQ (reference sequence). CDR3 bases: TGTGCCAGCAGCCCGGGAGTTACCTACACTGAAGCTTTCTTT. Protein sequence: CASSPGVTYTEAFF.

J is TRBJ2-3 and V is TRBV27; no clear D gene. Per the germline V gene, CDR1 is MNHEY and CDR2 is SMNVEV (reference sequence). The CDR3 is 18 amino acids. V dropped 3 bases and J dropped 0 bases, with 19 bases sitting between them. The DNA of the CDR3 is TGTGCCAGCAGTTTTCAGTTTGGGGAAAACCCTAGCACAGATACGCAGTATTTT. This encodes CASSFQFGENPSTDTQYF.

The genes are TRBV5-4 and TRBJ2-2, with D possibly being TRBD2 (5 bases). V was cut by 1 base and J by 0 bases, with 7 bases left in between. The CDR3 consists of 15 residues. Germline V CDR1 and CDR2: SGHNT, YYREEE (reference sequence). Here the CDR3 DNA reads TGTGCCAGCAGCTTGTTCGGGACGAACACCGGGGAGCTGTTTTTT. Protein sequence: CASSLFGTNTGELFF.

This chain connects TRBV11-2 to TRBJ1-2, with 9 bases identical to TRBD1. The CDR3 consists of 15 residues. V shed 3 bases, J shed 2 bases, and the junction held 4 bases outside the gene matches. From germline, CDR1 is SGHAT and CDR2 FQNNGV. The CDR3 nucleotides are TGTGCCAGCAGCTTTTCCGGGACAGGGAACTATGGCTACACCTTC. Translating it yields CASSFSGTGNYGYTF.

V usage is TRBV10-1 and J usage is TRBJ1-1; D may be TRBD1 (6 bases). CDR3 length equals 15 residues. Germline V gene sequence: CDR1 WNHNN, CDR2 SYGVQD (reference sequence). V was clipped by 0 bases and J by 3 bases, with 11 bases between them. The CDR3 DNA sequence: TGCGCCAGCAGTGAGTCTGGGGGCTGGGACACTGAAGCTTTCTTT. It encodes CASSESGGWDTEAFF.

On this clone: A junction end diverges from the germline sequence, so it may reflect a read error. The chain employs TRBV9 and TRBJ1-1; no definite D call. The CDR3 consists of 9 residues. CDR1 is SGDLS, CDR2 YYNGEE, per germline. CDR3 residues: CASRPDGPF. As DNA, the CDR3 is TGTGCCAGCAGGCCCGACGGACCCTTT.

CDR3: CASSPTGNSPLHF. The CDR3 DNA reads as TGTGCCAGCAGCCCGACGGGGAATTCACCCCTCCACTTT. V usage is TRBV12-3 or TRBV12-4 and J usage is TRBJ1-6; no reliable D call. V gave up 6 bases and J gave up 7 bases, with 10 bases separating them. This CDR3 contains 13 residues.

This chain connects TRBV6-5 to TRBJ1-6; 7 nucleotides line up with TRBD1. Germline lookup yields CDR1 MNHEY and CDR2 SVGAGI. This CDR3 is built from 16 residues. V gave up 4 bases and J gave up 5 bases; unmatched junction bases: 8. The CDR3 loop is CASSFNEGADNSPLHF. CDR3 bases: TGTGCCAGCAGTTTTAACGAGGGGGCCGATAATTCACCCCTCCACTTT.

The chain has TRBV18 and TRBJ1-1, with D hard to call. CDR1 is KGHSH, CDR2 LQKENI, per germline. The CDR3 is 12 amino acids. Trimming cost V 1 base and J 7 bases, with 7 bases left between them. CDR3 amino acids: CASSPLYSEAFF. CDR3 coding DNA: TGTGCCAGCTCACCACTCTACAGTGAAGCTTTCTTT. The full variable domain, rest sourced from reference TRBV18 and TRBJ1-1, is NAGVMQNPRHLVRRRGQEARLRCSPMKGHSHVYWYRQLPEEGLKFMVYLQKENIIDESGMPKERFSAEFPKEGPSILRIQQVVRGDSAAYFCASSPLYSEAFFGQGTRLTVV.

The chain employs TRBV3-1 (or the pseudogene TRBV3-2) and TRBJ2-1; TRBD2 matches 11 bases. J gave up 1 base and V 0 bases, and 8 bases lay outside the gene matches. Looked up from germline, CDR1 is LGHDT and CDR2 is YNNKEL (reference sequence). This CDR3 has 19 residues. The CDR3 here is CASSQDGVAGGPSYNEQFF. Here the CDR3 DNA reads TGTGCCAGCAGCCAAGATGGAGTAGCGGGAGGGCCGTCCTACAATGAGCAGTTCTTC.

This chain joins TRBV5-4 and TRBJ1-6; TRBD1 is a possible D gene (5 bases). This CDR3 comprises 15 residues. Trimming left V 0 bases short and J 4 bases short, with 8 bases between. The germline gives CDR1 SGHNT, CDR2 YYREEE (reference sequence). CDR3 nucleotide sequence: TGTGCCAGCAGCTTGGGGGACGGGTATAATTCACCCCTCCACTTT. It yields the protein CASSLGDGYNSPLHF.

The rearrangement uses TRBV27 and TRBJ1-1; TRBD1 is a possible D gene (6 bases). The CDR3 runs 15 residues. Germline loops: CDR1 MNHEY, CDR2 SMNVEV (reference sequence). With 5 bases removed from V and 6 bases from J, the gap between germline ends came to 19 bases. The CDR3, as DNA: TGTGCCAGCAGTCCCGGGTTTGGCGGGGGCCCTGAAGCTTTCTTT. It specifies CASSPGFGGGPEAFF.

The rearrangement links TRBV28 to TRBJ2-7; D gene unclear. V lost 6 bases and J 5 bases, leaving 11 bases between the germline ends. This CDR3 has 12 amino acids. Germline V gene data show CDR1 as MDHEN and CDR2 as SYDVKM. CDR3 in DNA: TGTGCCAGCAGGCTGACGGGCGACGAGCAGTACTTC. This sequence encodes CASRLTGDEQYF.

J is TRBJ1-5 and V is TRBV6-6; D is possibly TRBD1 (5 bases). Between the trimmed V and J ends, which lost 4 bases and 0 bases, there was a span of 7 bases. The CDR3 is 14 residues long. Looked up from germline, CDR1 is MNHNY and CDR2 is SVGAGI (reference sequence). CDR3 in amino acids: CASSSRDSNQPQHF. CDR3 DNA: TGTGCCAGCAGTTCCAGGGATAGCAATCAGCCCCAGCATTTT.

The V gene is TRBV30, the J gene TRBJ1-4; D not certain. V shed 3 bases and J shed 8 bases, with 16 bases lying between them. This CDR3 has 14 residues. Germline CDR1 GTSNPN, CDR2 SVGIG (reference sequence). CDR3 coding DNA: TGTGCCTGGAGATCCACAGCCGGTAGAGAAAAACTGTTTTTT. It codes for CAWRSTAGREKLFF.

The chain uses TRBV7-9 and TRBJ2-6; tentative D call: TRBD2 (6 bases). The CDR3 sequence is 19 residues long. Germline V lookup: CDR1 SEHNR, CDR2 FQNEAQ (reference sequence). Trimming cost V 1 base and J 3 bases, with 19 bases left between them. The CDR3 reads CASSLGPGVSGFGANVLTF. The DNA for the CDR3 is TGTGCCAGCAGCTTAGGTCCGGGGGTATCCGGTTTTGGGGCCAACGTCCTGACTTTC. Using reference TRBV7-9 and TRBJ2-6 for the parts outside the CDR3, the full variable domain is DTGVSQNPRHKITKRGQNVTFRCDPISEHNRLYWYRQTLGQGPEFLTYFQNEAQLEKSRLLSDRFSAERPKGSFSTLEIQRTEQGDSAMYLCASSLGPGVSGFGANVLTFGAGSRLTVL.

This chain joins TRBV10-2 and TRBJ2-3; D is undetermined. Germline CDR1 WSHSY, CDR2 SAAADI. This CDR3 is built from 14 residues. Trimming removed 7 bases at V and 5 bases at J, with 16 bases between. CDR3 region: CASKGLLPRDTQYF. CDR3 nucleotide sequence: TGCGCCAGCAAGGGTCTACTCCCCCGAGATACGCAGTATTTT.

This rearrangement joins TRBV5-5 to TRBJ2-5, with 8 nucleotides matching TRBD2. With 4 bases clipped from V and 4 bases from J, the junction kept 9 bases outside the gene matches. Per the germline V gene, CDR1 is SGHKS and CDR2 is YYEKEE (reference sequence). The CDR3 extends over 15 amino acids. The CDR3 is CASSRPTSGPETQYF. For the CDR3, the DNA is TGTGCCAGCAGCCGTCCCACTAGCGGTCCAGAGACCCAGTACTTC.